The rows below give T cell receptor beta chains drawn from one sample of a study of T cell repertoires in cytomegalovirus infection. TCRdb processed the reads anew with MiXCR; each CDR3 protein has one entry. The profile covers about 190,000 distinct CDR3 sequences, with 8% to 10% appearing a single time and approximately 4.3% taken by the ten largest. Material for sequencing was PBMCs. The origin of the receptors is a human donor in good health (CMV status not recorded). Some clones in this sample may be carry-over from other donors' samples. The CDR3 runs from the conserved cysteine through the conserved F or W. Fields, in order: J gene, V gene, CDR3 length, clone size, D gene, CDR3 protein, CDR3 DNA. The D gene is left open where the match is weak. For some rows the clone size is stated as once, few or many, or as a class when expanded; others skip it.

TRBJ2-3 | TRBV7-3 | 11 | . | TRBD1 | CASSQGQVPYF | TGTGCCAGCAGCCAGGGACAGGTTCCGTATTTT
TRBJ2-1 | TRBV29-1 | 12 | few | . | CSVDRRDNEQFF | TGCAGCGTTGACCGGAGAGACAATGAGCAGTTCTTC
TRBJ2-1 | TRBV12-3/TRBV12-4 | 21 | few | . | CASSLAWVRVVESRTYNEQFF | TGTGCCAGCAGTTTAGCGTGGGTAAGGGTAGTTGAGTCCAGGACCTACAATGAGCAGTTCTTC
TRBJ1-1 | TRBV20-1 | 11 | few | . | CSAGRDGEAFF | TGCAGTGCCGGGAGGGACGGTGAAGCTTTCTTT
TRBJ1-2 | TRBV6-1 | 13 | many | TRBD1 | CASSPDRGYGYTF | TGTGCCAGCAGTCCGGACAGGGGCTATGGCTACACCTTC
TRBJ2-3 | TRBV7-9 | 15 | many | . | CASSLEAARTDTQYF | TGTGCCAGCAGCTTAGAGGCAGCCCGCACAGATACGCAGTATTTT
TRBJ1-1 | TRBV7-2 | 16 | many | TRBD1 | CASSLGGAGGRTEAFF | TGTGCCAGCAGCTTAGGTGGGGCAGGGGGCAGAACTGAAGCTTTCTTT
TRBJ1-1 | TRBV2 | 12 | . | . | CASSEDSPEAFF | TGTGCCAGCAGTGAGGACAGCCCCGAAGCTTTCTTT
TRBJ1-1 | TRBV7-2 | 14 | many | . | CASSLPRGGTEAFF | TGTGCCAGCAGCTTACCCAGGGGCGGCACTGAAGCTTTCTTT
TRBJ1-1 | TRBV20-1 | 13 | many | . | CSSRQVLNTEAFF | TGCAGTTCAAGACAGGTGCTTAACACTGAAGCTTTCTTT
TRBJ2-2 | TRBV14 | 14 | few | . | CASSRPSGTGELFF | TGTGCCAGCAGCAGGCCGTCCGGCACCGGGGAGCTGTTTTTT